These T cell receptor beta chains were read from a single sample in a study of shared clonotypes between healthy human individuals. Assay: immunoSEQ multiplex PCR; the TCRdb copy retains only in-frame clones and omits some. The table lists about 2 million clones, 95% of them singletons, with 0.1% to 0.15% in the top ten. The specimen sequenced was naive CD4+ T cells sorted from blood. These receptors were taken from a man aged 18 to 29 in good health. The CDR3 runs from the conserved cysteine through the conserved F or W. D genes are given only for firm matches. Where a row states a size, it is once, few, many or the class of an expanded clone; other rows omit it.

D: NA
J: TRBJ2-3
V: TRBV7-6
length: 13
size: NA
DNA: TGTGCCAGCAGCTTCGGGGCCGCAGATACGCAGTATTTT
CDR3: CASSFGAADTQYF

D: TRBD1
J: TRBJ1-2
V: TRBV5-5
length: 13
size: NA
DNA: TGTGCCAGCAGCTTGTCAGGGGGCGATGGCTACACCTTC
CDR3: CASSLSGGDGYTF

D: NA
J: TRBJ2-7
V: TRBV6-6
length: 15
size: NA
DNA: TGTGCCAGCAGTTACCCCCAGGGAAGCTCCTACGAGCAGTACTTC
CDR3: CASSYPQGSSYEQYF

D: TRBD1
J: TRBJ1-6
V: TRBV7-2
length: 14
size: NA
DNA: TGTGCCAGCAGTTCACAGGGGGTTCAATCACCCCTCCACTTT
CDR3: CASSSQGVQSPLHF

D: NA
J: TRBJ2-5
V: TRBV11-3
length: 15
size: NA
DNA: TGTGCCAGCAGCCGCCGTAGTCAGGGGCAAGAGACCCAGTACTTC
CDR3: CASSRRSQGQETQYF

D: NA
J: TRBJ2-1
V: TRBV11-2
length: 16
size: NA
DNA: TGTGCCAGCAGCTTAGTTTGGGTAGGGGCGGGCAATGAGCAGTTCTTC
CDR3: CASSLVWVGAGNEQFF

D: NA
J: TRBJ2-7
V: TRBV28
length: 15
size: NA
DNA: TGTGCCAGCAGCTCCTTAGGAGGTGGGGATTACGAGCAGTACTTC
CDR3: CASSSLGGGDYEQYF

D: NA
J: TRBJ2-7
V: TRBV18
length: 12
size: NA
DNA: TGTGCCAGCTCACCCGGGATTTACGAGCAGTACTTC
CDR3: CASSPGIYEQYF

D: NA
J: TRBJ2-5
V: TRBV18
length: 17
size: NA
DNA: TGTGCCAGCTCTCGGCTCAAGGAAAGCGGAGACCAAGAGACCCAGTACTTC
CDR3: CASSRLKESGDQETQYF

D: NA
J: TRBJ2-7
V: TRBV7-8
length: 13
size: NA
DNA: TGTGCCAGCAGCCCTACGGGGTCCTACGAGCAGTACTTC
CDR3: CASSPTGSYEQYF

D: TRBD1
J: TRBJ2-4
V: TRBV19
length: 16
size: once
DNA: TGTGCCAGTAGTATAGATAAGGGGGCAGCCAAAAACATTCAGTACTTC
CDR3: CASSIDKGAAKNIQYF

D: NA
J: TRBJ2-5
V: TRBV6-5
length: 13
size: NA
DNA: TGTGCCAGCCACCCGGCGGCGGTAGAGACCCAGTACTTC
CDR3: CASHPAAVETQYF

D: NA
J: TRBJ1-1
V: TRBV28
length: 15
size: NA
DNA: TGTGCCAGCAGAGGGGGGGGCGTTGATTTCACTGAAGCTTTCTTT
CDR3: CASRGGGVDFTEAFF

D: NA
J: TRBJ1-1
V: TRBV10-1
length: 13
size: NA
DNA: TGCGCCAGCAGTGCGGGGGATTTTTCTGAAGCTTTCTTT
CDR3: CASSAGDFSEAFF

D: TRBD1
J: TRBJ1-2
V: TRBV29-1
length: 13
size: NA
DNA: TGCAGCGCCAGACAGGGGGCGAACTATGGCTACACCTTC
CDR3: CSARQGANYGYTF

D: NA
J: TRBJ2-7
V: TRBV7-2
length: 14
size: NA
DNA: TGTGCCAGCAGCCCGACCCAGCAAAGCTACGAGCAGTACTTC
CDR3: CASSPTQQSYEQYF

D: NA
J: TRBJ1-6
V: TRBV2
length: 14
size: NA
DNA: TGTGCCAGCAGACTCCAGGGCTATAATTCACCCCTCCACTTT
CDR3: CASRLQGYNSPLHF

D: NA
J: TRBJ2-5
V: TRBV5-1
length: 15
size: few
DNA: TGCGCCAGCAGTCATGTGGGGGAGTTGCGGGAGACCCAGTACTTC
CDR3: CASSHVGELRETQYF

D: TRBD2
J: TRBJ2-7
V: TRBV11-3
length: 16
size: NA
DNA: TGTGCCAGCAGCTTAGGAGGGACTAGCGGGGGCCACGAGCAGTACTTC
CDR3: CASSLGGTSGGHEQYF

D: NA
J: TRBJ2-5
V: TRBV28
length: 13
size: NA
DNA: TGTGCCAGCAGAAAGGCAGGGGTGGAGACCCAGTACTTC
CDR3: CASRKAGVETQYF

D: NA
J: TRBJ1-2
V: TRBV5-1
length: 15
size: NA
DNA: TGCGCCAGCAGCGGATGGACACCGGCCTCCTATGGCTACACCTTC
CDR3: CASSGWTPASYGYTF

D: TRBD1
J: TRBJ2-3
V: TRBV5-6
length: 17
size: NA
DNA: TGTGCCAGCAGCTTGGGTCTTACAGGGGGCCAGACCGATACGCAGTATTTT
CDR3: CASSLGLTGGQTDTQYF

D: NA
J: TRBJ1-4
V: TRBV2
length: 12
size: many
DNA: TGTGCCACTTCAGGGGTAGGGGAAAAACTGTTTTTT
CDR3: CATSGVGEKLFF

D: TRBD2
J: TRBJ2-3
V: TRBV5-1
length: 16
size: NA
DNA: TGCGCCAGCAGCCTGAAACGGGGGGACGGGACAGATACGCAGTATTTT
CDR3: CASSLKRGDGTDTQYF

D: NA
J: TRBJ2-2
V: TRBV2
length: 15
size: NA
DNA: TGTGCCAGCAGGGTCACCACAGGGACCGCCGGGGAGCTGTTTTTT
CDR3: CASRVTTGTAGELFF

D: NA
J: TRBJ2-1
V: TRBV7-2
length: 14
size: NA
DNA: TGTGCCAGCAGCCCCCCTACTCTGAGATATGAGCAGTTCTTC
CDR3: CASSPPTLRYEQFF

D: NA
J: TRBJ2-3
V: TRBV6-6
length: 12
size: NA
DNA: TGTGCCAGCAGTTACGTAGCAGATACGCAGTATTTT
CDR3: CASSYVADTQYF

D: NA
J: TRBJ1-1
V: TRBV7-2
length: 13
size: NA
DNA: TGTGCCAGCAGCGTACAGATTAACACTGAAGCTTTCTTT
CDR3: CASSVQINTEAFF

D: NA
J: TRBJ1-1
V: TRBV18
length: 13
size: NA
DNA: TGTGCCAGCTCAGGGCAGATGAACACTGAAGCTTTCTTT
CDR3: CASSGQMNTEAFF

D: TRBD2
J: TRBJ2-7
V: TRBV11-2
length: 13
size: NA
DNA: TGTGCCAGCAGCACGCGGGAGGGCCTCGAGCAGTACTTC
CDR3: CASSTREGLEQYF

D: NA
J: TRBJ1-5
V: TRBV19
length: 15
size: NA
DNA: TGTGCCAGTACCCCTGCGGGAGTAGGGCATCAGCCCCAGCATTTT
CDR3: CASTPAGVGHQPQHF

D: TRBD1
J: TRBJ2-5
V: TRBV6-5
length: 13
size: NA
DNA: TGTGCCAGCAGACAGGGGAGATTAGAGACCCAGTACTTC
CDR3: CASRQGRLETQYF

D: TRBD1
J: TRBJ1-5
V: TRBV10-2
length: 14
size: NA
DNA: TGCGCCAGCGTATCGGACAGGGGGAATCAGCCCCAGCATTTT
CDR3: CASVSDRGNQPQHF

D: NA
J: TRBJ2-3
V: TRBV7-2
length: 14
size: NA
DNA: TGTGCCAGCAGCCAACGGCGGTCCACAGATACGCAGTATTTT
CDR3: CASSQRRSTDTQYF